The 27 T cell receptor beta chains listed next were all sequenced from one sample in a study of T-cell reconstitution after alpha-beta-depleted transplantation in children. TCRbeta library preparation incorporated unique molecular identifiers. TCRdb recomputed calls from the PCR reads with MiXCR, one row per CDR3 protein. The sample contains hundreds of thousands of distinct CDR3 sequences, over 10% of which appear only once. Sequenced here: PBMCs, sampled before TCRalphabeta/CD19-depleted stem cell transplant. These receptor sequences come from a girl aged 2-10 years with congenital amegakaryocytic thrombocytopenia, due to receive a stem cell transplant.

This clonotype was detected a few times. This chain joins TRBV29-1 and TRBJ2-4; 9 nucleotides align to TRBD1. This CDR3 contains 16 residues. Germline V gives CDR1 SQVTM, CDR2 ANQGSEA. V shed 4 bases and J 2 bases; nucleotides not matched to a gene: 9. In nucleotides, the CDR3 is TGCAGCGTTGCGTTTCGGACAGGGGATCCCAAAAACATTCAGTACTTC. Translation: CSVAFRTGDPKNIQYF.

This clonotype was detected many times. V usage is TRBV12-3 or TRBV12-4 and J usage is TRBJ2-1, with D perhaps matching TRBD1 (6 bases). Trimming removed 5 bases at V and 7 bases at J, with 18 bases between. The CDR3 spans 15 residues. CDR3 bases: TGTGCCAGCAGTATACCGGGCCAAAGGGGGAATGAGCAGTTCTTC. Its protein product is CASSIPGQRGNEQFF.

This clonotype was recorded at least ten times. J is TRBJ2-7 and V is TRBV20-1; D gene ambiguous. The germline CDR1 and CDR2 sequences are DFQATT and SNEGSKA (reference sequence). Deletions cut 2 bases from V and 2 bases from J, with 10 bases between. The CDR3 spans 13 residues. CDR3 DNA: TGCAGTGCTAGAATCCGCGCGACCTACGAGCAGTACTTC. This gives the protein CSARIRATYEQYF.

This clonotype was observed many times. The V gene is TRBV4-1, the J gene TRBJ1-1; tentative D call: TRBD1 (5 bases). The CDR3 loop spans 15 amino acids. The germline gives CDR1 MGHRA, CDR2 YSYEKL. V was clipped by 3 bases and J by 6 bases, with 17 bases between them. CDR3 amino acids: CASSHPTRGEAEAFF. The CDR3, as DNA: TGCGCCAGCAGCCACCCCACCCGGGGCGAAGCTGAAGCTTTCTTT.

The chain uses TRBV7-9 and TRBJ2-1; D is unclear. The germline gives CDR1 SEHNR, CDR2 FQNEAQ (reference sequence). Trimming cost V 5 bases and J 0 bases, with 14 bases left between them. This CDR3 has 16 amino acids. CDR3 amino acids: CASSVPGPSSYNEQFF. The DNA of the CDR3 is TGTGCCAGCAGCGTTCCCGGGCCTAGCTCCTACAATGAGCAGTTCTTC.

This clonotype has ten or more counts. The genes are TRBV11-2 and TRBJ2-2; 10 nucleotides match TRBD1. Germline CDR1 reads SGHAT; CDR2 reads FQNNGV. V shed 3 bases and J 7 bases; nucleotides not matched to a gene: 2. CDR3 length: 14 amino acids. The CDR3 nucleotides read TGTGCCAGCAGCTTGGACAGGGGGAACGGGGAGCTGTTTTTT. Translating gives CASSLDRGNGELFF.

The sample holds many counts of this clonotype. The CDR3 nucleotides read TGTGCCAGCAGCCCAAAAGGGAATCAGCCCCAGCATTTT. It encodes CASSPKGNQPQHF. The rearrangement uses TRBV4-2 and TRBJ1-5, with no clear D. Germline V CDR1 and CDR2: LGHNA, YNFKEQ. V was shortened by 4 bases and J by 4 bases, with 8 bases between the two germline ends. This CDR3 spans 13 amino acids.

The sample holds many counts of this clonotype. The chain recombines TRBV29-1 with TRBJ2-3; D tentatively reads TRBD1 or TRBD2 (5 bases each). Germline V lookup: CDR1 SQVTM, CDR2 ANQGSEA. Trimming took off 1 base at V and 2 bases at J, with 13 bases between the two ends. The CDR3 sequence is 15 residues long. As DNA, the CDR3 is TGCAGCGTTGAAGGAGGGGTCGGAATCACAGATACGCAGTATTTT. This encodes CSVEGGVGITDTQYF.

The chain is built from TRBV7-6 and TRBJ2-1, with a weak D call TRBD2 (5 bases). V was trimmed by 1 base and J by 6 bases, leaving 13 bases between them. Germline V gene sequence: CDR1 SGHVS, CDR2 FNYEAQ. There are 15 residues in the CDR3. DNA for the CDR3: TGTGCCAGCAGCTTAGACAGCGGCTGGGCCAATGAGCAGTTCTTC. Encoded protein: CASSLDSGWANEQFF. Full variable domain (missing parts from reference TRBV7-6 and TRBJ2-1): GAGVSQSPRYKVTKRGQDVALRCDPISGHVSLYWYRQALGQGPEFLTYFNYEAQQDKSGLPNDRFSAERPEGSISTLTIQRTEQRDSAMYRCASSLDSGWANEQFFGPGTRLTVL.

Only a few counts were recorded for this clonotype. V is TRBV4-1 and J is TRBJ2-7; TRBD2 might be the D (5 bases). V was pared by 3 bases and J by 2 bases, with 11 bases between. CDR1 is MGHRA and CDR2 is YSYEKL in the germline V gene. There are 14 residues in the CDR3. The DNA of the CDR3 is TGCGCCAGCAGCCACTCCGGGAAGGCCTACGAGCAGTACTTC. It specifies CASSHSGKAYEQYF.

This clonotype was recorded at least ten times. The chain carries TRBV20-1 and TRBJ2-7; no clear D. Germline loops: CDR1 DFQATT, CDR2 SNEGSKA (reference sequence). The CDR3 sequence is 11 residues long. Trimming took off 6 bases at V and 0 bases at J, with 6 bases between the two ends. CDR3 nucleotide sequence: TGCAGTGCCCTCCACTCCTACGAGCAGTACTTC. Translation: CSALHSYEQYF.

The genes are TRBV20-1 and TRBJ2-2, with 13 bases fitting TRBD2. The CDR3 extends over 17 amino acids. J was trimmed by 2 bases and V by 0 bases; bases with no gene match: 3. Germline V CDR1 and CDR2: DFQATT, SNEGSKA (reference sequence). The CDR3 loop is CSARDTSGRANTGELFF. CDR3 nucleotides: TGCAGTGCTAGAGATACTAGCGGGAGGGCCAACACCGGGGAGCTGTTTTTT.

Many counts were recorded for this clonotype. The chain's CDR3 is CSPRLAGGGNEQFF. CDR3 nucleotides: TGCAGTCCTCGCCTAGCGGGAGGAGGCAATGAGCAGTTCTTC. The chain uses TRBV29-1 and TRBJ2-1, with TRBD2 matching 11 bases. The CDR3 sequence is 14 residues long. Germline CDR1 reads SQVTM; CDR2 reads ANQGSEA.

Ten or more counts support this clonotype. The CDR3 sequence: CSARSSGDYNEQFF. CDR3 sequence (DNA): TGCAGTGCTAGGTCTAGCGGGGACTACAATGAGCAGTTCTTC. The chain carries TRBV20-1 and TRBJ2-1, with TRBD2 matching over 9 bases. The CDR3 sequence is 14 residues long. With V trimmed by 3 bases and J by 3 bases, 3 bases remained unmatched. Germline V gene lookup returns CDR1 DFQATT and CDR2 SNEGSKA (reference sequence).

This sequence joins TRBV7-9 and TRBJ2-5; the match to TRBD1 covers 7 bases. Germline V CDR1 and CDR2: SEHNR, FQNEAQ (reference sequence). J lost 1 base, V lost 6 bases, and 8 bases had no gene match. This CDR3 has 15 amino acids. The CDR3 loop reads CASRQTGSSQETQYF. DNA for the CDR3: TGTGCCAGCAGGCAGACAGGGAGTTCCCAAGAGACCCAGTACTTC.

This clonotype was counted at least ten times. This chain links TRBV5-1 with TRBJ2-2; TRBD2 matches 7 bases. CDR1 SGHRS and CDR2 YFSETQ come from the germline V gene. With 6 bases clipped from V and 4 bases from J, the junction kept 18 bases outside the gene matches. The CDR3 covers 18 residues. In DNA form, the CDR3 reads TGCGCCAGCAATTTAGGAATCGGGGTACTAGCGTCCACCGGGGAGCTGTTTTTT. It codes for CASNLGIGVLASTGELFF.

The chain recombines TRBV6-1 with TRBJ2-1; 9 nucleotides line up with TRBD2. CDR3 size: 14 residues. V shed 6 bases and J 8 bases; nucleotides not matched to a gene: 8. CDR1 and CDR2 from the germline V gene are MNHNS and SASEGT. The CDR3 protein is CASSLLAGNDEQFF. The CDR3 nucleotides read TGTGCCAGCAGCCTGCTAGCGGGAAACGATGAGCAGTTCTTC.

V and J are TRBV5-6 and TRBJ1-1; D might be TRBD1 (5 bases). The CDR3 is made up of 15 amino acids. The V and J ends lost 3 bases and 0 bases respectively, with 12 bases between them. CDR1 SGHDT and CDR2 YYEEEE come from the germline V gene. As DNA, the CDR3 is TGTGCCAGCAGCTGGGGGGACCGCATGAACACTGAAGCTTTCTTT. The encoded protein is CASSWGDRMNTEAFF.

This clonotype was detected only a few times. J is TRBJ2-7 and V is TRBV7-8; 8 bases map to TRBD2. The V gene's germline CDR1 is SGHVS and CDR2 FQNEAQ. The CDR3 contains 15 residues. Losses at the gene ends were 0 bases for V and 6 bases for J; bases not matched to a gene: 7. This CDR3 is CASSLAQRENGEQYF. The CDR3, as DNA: TGTGCCAGCAGCTTAGCTCAGCGGGAGAATGGCGAGCAGTACTTC.

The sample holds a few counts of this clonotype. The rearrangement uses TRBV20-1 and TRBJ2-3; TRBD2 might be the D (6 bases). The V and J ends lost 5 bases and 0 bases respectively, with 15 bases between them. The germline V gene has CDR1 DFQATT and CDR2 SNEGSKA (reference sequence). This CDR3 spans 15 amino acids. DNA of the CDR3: TGCAGTGCTGGCGCCCTCCGGGAGAGCACAGATACGCAGTATTTT. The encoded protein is CSAGALRESTDTQYF.

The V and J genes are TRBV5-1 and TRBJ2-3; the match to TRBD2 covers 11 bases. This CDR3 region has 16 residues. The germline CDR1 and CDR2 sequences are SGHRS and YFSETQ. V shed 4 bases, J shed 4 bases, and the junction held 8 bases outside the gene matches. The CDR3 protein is CASSPGLAEGADTQYF. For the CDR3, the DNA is TGCGCCAGCAGCCCGGGACTAGCGGAGGGAGCAGATACGCAGTATTTT.

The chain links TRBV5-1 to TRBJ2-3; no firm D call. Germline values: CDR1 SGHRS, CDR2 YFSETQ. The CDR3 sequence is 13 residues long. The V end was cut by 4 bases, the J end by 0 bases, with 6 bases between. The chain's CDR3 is CASSIESTDTQYF. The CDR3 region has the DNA TGCGCCAGCAGCATAGAGAGCACAGATACGCAGTATTTT.

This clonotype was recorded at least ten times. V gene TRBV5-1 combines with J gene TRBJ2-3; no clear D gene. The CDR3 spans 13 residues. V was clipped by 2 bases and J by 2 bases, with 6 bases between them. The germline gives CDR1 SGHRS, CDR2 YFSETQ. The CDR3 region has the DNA TGCGCCAGCAGCTTTAGCCCCACAGATACGCAGTATTTT. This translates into CASSFSPTDTQYF.

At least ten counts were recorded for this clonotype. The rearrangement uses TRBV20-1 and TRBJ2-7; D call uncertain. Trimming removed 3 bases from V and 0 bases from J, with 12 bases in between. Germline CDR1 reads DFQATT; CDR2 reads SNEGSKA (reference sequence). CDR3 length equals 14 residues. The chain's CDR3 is CSASSRKFSYEQYF. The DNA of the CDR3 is TGCAGTGCTAGCTCCAGGAAATTCTCCTACGAGCAGTACTTC.

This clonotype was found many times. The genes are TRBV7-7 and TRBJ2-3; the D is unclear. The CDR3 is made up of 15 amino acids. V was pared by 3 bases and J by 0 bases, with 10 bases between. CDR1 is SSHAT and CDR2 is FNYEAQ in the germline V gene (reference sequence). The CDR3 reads CASSFGPLSTDTQYF. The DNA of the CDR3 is TGTGCCAGCAGCTTCGGGCCACTTAGCACAGATACGCAGTATTTT. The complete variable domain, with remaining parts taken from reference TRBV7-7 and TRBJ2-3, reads GAGVSQSPRYKVTKRGQDVTLRCDPISSHATLYWYQQALGQGPEFLTYFNYEAQPDKSGLPSDRFSAERPEGSISTLTIQRTEQRDSAMYRCASSFGPLSTDTQYFGPGTRLTVL.

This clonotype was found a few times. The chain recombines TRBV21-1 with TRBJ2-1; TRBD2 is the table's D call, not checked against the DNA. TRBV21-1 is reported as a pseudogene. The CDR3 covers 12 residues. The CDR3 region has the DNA TGTGCCAGCAGCTTCCCAGCGGGTGAGCAGTTCTTC. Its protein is CASSFPAGEQFF.

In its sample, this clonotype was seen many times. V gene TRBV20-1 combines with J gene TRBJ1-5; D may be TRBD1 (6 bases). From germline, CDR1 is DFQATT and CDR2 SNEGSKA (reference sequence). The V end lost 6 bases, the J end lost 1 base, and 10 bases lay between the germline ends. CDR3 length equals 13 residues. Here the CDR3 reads CSATTGSNQPQHF. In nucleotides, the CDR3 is TGCAGTGCCACAACAGGGAGCAATCAGCCCCAGCATTTT.